A selection of T cell receptor beta chains follows, all from one sample in a study of blood T cell repertoires in COVID-19. Profiling relied on immunoSEQ multiplex PCR, and the TCRdb table lists in-frame clones only, not all of them. The table records hundreds of thousands of clones, less than 90% of them present only once. The sequenced sample was PBMCs or T cells enriched from blood (not recorded which). These receptors came from a woman in her fifties or sixties in a cohort exposed to, infected with or recovered from COVID-19 (not recorded which). CDR3s include the opening cysteine and the closing phenylalanine or tryptophan. Fields, in order: clone size, V gene, J gene, D gene, CDR3 length, CDR3 protein, CDR3 DNA. The D gene is left open where the match is weak. For some rows the clone size is stated as once, few or many, or as a class when expanded; others skip it.

abundance: few
v_gene: TRBV10-2
j_gene: TRBJ2-3
d_gene: .
len: 14
CDR3aa: CASSDRGIQGTQYF
CDR3nt: TGCGCCAGCAGTGACCGCGGGATACAGGGGACGCAGTATTTT

abundance: .
v_gene: TRBV28
j_gene: TRBJ1-4
d_gene: .
len: 15
CDR3aa: CASSLQGATNEKLFF
CDR3nt: TGTGCCAGCAGTCTACAGGGTGCAACTAATGAAAAACTGTTTTTT

abundance: .
v_gene: TRBV19
j_gene: TRBJ1-6
d_gene: TRBD1
len: 16
CDR3aa: CASSTRTGAYNSPLHF
CDR3nt: TGTGCCAGTAGTACACGGACAGGGGCCTATAATTCACCCCTCCACTTT

abundance: .
v_gene: TRBV5-1
j_gene: TRBJ2-5
d_gene: .
len: 15
CDR3aa: CASSLQAGRKETQYF
CDR3nt: TGCGCCAGCAGCTTGCAGGCAGGGAGGAAAGAGACCCAGTACTTC

abundance: .
v_gene: TRBV7-3
j_gene: TRBJ1-5
d_gene: .
len: 13
CDR3aa: CASSLGPNQPQHF
CDR3nt: TGTGCCAGCAGCTTAGGGCCAAATCAGCCCCAGCATTTT

abundance: .
v_gene: TRBV19
j_gene: TRBJ1-6
d_gene: .
len: 12
CDR3aa: CASSRVNSPLHF
CDR3nt: TGTGCCAGTAGTCGAGTAAATTCACCCCTCCACTTT

abundance: .
v_gene: TRBV7-2
j_gene: TRBJ1-1
d_gene: .
len: 16
CDR3aa: CASSLIPRWANTEAFF
CDR3nt: TGTGCCAGCAGCTTGATCCCTCGCTGGGCGAACACTGAAGCTTTCTTT

abundance: few
v_gene: TRBV25-1
j_gene: TRBJ1-1
d_gene: TRBD1
len: 13
CDR3aa: CASSGQGVTEAFF
CDR3nt: TGTGCCAGCAGTGGACAGGGCGTCACTGAAGCTTTCTTT

abundance: .
v_gene: TRBV7-6
j_gene: TRBJ2-1
d_gene: .
len: 17
CDR3aa: CASSSIQGSPLYNEQFF
CDR3nt: TGTGCCAGCAGCTCGATACAGGGCTCGCCTTTATACAATGAGCAGTTCTTC

abundance: .
v_gene: TRBV30
j_gene: TRBJ2-3
d_gene: .
len: 13
CDR3aa: CAWSRRILDTQYF
CDR3nt: TGTGCCTGGAGTCGGAGGATCCTGGATACGCAGTATTTT

abundance: .
v_gene: TRBV27
j_gene: TRBJ2-6
d_gene: .
len: 12
CDR3aa: CASMSGANVLTF
CDR3nt: TGTGCCAGCATGTCAGGGGCCAACGTCCTGACTTTC